This T cell receptor (beta chain) was documented in a study of shared clonotypes between healthy human individuals. Germline V CDR1 and CDR2: SEHNR, FQNEAQ (reference sequence). This CDR3 is 15 amino acids long. The V gene end was trimmed by 6 bases and the J gene end by 3 bases; junction bases not matched to a gene: 7. Turning to this clone: Its antigen is as yet unknown. This CDR3 is also generated by other DNA sequences in the sample.

Naivety among CD8 cells was defined by CD45RO negativity and positive CCR7 selection, thereby excluding terminally differentiated effector memory CD45RA+ cells. Caucasian adults living in Nashville, Tennessee, provided all samples. TCRdb's table, derived via immunoSEQ multiplex PCR, lists solely in-frame clones and lacks some. The table lists some 2 million clones, around 96% of them singletons. Findings and caveats of the study: Between a handful of donors, naive CD4 clonotypes were shared at a level of about 5%. Memory subsets generally showed smaller estimated richness than naive subsets did.

This chain uses TRBV7-9 with TRBJ2-7; TRBD2 matches 11 bases. Sequenced: naive CD8+ T cells sorted from blood. The TCR sequence derives from a man aged 18 to 35 in good health. Here the CDR3 DNA reads TGTGCCAGCAGTCCACCGGGACTAGCGGTCTACGAGCAGTACTTC. Protein sequence: CASSPPGLAVYEQYF.